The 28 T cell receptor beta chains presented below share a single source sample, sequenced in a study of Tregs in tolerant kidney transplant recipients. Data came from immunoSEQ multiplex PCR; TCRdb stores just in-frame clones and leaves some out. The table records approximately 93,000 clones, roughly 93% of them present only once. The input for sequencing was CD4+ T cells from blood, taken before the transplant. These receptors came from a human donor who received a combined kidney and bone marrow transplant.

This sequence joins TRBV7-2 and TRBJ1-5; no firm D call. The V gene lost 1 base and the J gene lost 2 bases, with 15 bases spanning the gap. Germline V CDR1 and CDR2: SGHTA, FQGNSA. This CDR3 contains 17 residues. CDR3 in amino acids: CASSLDAAALGNQPQHF. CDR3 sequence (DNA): TGTGCCAGCAGCTTAGATGCGGCAGCCCTCGGCAATCAGCCCCAGCATTTT.

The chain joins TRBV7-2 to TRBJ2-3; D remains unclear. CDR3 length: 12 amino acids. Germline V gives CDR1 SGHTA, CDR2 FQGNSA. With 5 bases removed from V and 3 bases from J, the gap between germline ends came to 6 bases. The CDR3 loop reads CASSQRTDTQYF. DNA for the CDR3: TGTGCCAGCAGCCAGAGGACAGATACGCAGTATTTT.

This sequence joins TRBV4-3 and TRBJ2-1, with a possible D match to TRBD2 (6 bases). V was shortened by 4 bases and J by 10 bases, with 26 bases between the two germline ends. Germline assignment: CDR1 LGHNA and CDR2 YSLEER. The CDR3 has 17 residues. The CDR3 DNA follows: TGCGCCAGCAGCCGCAACATAGGCGGCACCCCCCGGGGGGAGCAGTTCTTC. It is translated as CASSRNIGGTPRGEQFF.

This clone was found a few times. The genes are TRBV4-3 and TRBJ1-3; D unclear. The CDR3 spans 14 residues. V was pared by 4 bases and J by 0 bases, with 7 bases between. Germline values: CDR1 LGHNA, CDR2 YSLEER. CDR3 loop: CASSLRSSGNTIYF. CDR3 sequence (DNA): TGCGCCAGCAGCCTTAGGAGCTCTGGAAACACCATATATTTT.

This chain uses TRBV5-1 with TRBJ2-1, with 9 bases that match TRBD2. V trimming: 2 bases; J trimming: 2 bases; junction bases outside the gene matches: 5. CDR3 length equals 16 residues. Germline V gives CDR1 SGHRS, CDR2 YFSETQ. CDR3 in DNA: TGCGCCAGCAGCTTTAGCGGGGGAGCGACCTACAATGAGCAGTTCTTC. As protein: CASSFSGGATYNEQFF.

Here the CDR3 reads CASRGPRALHF. CDR3 DNA: TGTGCCAGCAGGGGCCCGAGGGCCCTCCACTTT. This chain connects TRBV28 to TRBJ1-6; D is unclear. Trimming removed 6 bases from V and 14 bases from J, with 11 bases in between. CDR1 is MDHEN, CDR2 SYDVKM, per germline. This CDR3 contains 11 residues.

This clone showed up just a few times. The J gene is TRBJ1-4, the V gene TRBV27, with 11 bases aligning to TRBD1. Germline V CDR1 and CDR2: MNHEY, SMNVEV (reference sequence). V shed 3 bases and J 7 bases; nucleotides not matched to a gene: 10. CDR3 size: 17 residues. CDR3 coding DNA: TGTGCCAGCAGTTTGCGTCCGGGACAGGGGGTGGTTGAAAAACTGTTTTTT. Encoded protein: CASSLRPGQGVVEKLFF.

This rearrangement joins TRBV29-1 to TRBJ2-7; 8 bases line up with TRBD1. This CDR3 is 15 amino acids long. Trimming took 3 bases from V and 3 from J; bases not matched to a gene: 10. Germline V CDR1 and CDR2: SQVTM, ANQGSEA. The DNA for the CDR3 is TGCAGCGTTGACCCCGGGACAGGTGGGAACTACGAGCAGTACTTC. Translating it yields CSVDPGTGGNYEQYF.

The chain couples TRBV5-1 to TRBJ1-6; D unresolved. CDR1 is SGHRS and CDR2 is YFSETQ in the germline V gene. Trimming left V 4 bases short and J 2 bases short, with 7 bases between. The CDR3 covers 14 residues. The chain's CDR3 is CASSPGTYNSPLHF. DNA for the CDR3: TGCGCCAGCAGCCCCGGGACCTATAATTCACCCCTCCACTTT.

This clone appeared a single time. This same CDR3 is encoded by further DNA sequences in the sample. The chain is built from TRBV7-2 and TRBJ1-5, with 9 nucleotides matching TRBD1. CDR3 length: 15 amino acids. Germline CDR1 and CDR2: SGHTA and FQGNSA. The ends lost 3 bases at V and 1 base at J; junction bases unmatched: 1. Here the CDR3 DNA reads TGTGCCAGCAGCTTGGACAGGGGAAGCAATCAGCCCCAGCATTTT. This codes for CASSLDRGSNQPQHF.

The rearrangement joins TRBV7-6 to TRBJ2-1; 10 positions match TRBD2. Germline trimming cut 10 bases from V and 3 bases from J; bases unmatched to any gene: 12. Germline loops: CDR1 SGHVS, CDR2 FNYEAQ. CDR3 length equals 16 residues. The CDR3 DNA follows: TGTGCCACACGGGGAGGGACTAGCGTAGACTACAATGAGCAGTTCTTC. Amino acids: CATRGGTSVDYNEQFF.

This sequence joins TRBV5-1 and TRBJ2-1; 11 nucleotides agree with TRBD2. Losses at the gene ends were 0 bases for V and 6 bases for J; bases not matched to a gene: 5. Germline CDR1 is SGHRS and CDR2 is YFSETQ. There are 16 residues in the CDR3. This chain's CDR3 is CASSLALAGGLNEQFF. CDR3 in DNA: TGCGCCAGCAGCTTGGCCCTAGCGGGGGGCCTCAATGAGCAGTTCTTC.

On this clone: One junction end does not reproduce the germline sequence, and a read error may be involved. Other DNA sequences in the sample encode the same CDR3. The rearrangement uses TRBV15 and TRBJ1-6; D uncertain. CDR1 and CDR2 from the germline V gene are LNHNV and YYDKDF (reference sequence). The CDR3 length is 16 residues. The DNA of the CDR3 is TGTGCCACCAGCAGAGATCTAACTGATTATAATTCCCCCCTCCACTTT. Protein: CATSRDLTDYNSPLHF.

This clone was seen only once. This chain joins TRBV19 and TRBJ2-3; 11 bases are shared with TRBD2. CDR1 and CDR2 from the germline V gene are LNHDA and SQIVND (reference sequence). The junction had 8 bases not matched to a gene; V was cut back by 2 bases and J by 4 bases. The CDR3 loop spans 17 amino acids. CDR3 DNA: TGTGCCAGTAGTATAAAGGCTAGCGGGGGGCCGTCAGATACGCAGTATTTT. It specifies CASSIKASGGPSDTQYF.

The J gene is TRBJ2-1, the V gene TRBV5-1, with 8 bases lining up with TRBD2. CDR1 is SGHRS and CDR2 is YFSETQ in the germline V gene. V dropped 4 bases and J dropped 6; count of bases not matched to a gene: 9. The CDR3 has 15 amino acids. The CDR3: CASSPGGRERNEQFF. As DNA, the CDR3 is TGCGCCAGCAGCCCGGGGGGGCGGGAACGCAATGAGCAGTTCTTC.

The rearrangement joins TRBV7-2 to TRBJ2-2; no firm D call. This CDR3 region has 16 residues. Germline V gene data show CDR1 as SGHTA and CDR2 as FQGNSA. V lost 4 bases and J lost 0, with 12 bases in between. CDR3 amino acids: CASSSPRDSNTGELFF. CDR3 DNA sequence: TGTGCCAGCAGCTCCCCAAGAGATTCGAACACCGGGGAGCTGTTTTTT.

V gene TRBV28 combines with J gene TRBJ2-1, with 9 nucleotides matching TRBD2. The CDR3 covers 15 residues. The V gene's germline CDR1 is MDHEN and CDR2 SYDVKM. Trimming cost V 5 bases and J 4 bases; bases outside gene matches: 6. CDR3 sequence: CASSRNSGGYNEQFF. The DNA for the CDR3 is TGTGCCAGCAGTAGGAATAGCGGGGGTTACAATGAGCAGTTCTTC.

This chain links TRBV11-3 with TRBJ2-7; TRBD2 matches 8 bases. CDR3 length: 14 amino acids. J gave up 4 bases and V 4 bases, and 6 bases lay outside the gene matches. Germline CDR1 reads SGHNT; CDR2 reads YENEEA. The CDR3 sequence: CASSSSGRGYEQYF. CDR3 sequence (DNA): TGTGCCAGCAGCTCAAGCGGGAGAGGGTACGAGCAGTACTTC. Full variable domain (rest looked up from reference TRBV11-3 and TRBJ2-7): EAGVVQSPRYKIIEKKQPVAFWCNPISGHNTLYWYLQNLGQGPELLIRYENEEAVDDSQLPKDRFSAERLKGVDSTLKIQPAELGDSAVYLCASSSSGRGYEQYFGPGTRLTVT.

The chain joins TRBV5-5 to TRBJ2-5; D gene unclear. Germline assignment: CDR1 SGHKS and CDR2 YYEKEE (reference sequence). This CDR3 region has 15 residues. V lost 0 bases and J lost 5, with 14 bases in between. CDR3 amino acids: CASSLVAVLSETQYF. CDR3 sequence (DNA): TGTGCCAGCAGCTTGGTGGCAGTGTTAAGTGAGACCCAGTACTTC.

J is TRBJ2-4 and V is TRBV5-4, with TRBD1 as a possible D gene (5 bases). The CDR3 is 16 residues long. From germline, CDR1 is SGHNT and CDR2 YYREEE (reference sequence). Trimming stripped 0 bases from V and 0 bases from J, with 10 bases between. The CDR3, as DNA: TGTGCCAGCAGCTTGGGGGCAGGGATAGCCAAAAACATTCAGTACTTC. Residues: CASSLGAGIAKNIQYF. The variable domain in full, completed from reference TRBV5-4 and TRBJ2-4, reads ETGVTQSPTHLIKTRGQQVTLRCSSQSGHNTVSWYQQALGQGPQFIFQYYREEENGRGNFPPRFSGLQFPNYSSELNVNALELDDSALYLCASSLGAGIAKNIQYFGAGTRLSVL.

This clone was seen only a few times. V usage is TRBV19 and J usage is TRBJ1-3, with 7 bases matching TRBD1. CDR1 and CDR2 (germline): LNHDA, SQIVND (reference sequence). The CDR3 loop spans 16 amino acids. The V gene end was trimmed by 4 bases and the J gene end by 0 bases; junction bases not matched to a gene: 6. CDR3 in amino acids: CASSTDHRGSGNTIYF. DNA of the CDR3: TGTGCCAGTAGTACTGACCACAGGGGCTCTGGAAACACCATATATTTT.

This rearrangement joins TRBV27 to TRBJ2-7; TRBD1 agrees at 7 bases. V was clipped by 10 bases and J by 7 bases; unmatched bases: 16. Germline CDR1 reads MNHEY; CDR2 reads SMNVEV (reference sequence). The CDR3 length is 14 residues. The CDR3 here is CATLPRQGPHEQYF. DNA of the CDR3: TGTGCCACGCTTCCTAGACAGGGACCTCATGAGCAGTACTTC.

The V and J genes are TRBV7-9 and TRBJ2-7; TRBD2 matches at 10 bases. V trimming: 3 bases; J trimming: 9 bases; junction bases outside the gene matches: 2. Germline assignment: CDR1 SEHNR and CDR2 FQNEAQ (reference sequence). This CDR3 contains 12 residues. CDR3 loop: CASSFSSGRQYF. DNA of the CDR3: TGTGCCAGCAGCTTCTCTAGCGGGAGGCAGTACTTC.

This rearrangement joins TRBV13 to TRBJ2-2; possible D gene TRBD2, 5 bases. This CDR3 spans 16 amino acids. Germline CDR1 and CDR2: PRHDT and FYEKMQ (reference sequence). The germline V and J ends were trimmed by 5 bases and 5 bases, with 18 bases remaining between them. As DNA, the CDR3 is TGTGCCAGCAGCCTAGTTGGAAGGAGGAGAACCGGGGAGCTGTTTTTT. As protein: CASSLVGRRRTGELFF.

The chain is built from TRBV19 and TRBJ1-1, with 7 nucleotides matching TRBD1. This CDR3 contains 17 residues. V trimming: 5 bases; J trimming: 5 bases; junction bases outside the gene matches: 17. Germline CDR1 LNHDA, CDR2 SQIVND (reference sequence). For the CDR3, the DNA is TGTGCCAGTAGTCCAACGGGACAGCTAACCCGTGGGACTGAAGCTTTCTTT. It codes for CASSPTGQLTRGTEAFF.

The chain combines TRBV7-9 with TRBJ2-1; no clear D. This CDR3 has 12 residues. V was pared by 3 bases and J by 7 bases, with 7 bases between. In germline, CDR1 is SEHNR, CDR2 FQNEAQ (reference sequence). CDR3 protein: CASSFQVNEQFF. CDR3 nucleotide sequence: TGTGCCAGCAGCTTTCAGGTGAATGAGCAGTTCTTC.

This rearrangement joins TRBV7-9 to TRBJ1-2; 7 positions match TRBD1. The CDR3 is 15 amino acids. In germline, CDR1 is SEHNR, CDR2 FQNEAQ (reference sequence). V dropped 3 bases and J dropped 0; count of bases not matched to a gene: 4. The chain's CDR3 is CASSFRGQPNYGYTF. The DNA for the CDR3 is TGTGCCAGCAGCTTTCGGGGACAGCCTAACTATGGCTACACCTTC.

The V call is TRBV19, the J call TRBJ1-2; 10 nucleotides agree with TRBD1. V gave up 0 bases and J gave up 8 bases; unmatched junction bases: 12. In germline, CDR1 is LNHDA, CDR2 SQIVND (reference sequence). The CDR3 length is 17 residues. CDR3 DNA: TGTGCCAGTAGTATAGATTATCGCAGGACAGGGGGTCTGGGCTACACCTTC. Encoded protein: CASSIDYRRTGGLGYTF.